The T cell receptor (beta chain) under discussion was sequenced for a study of cytomegalovirus exposure and HLA in healthy donors. This clone was observed a handful of times. Its specificity is unknown. Study-level findings and limits: The only immune exposure information that was available was CMV serostatus. An analysis that was carried out later associated 16,951 TCR beta sequences with HLA alleles at 0.05 false discovery rate.

The CDR3 has 15 residues. The V segment lost 3 bases and the J segment 2 bases; nucleotides outside the gene matches: 7. Per the germline V gene, CDR1 is MNHEY and CDR2 is SMNVEV (reference sequence). Both 60 Vbeta primers and 13 Jbeta primers went into the PCR. Profiled with immunoSEQ multiplex PCR; TCRdb holds only in-frame clones, not every one. The repertoire holds about 170,000 clones, with around 80% as singletons. Material for sequencing was PBMCs. The TCR was taken from a man aged 25 to 40 in good health and CMV-seropositive. The chain employs TRBV27 and TRBJ2-7; 7 nucleotides agree with TRBD1. The CDR3 sequence: CASSFYRGPPYEQYF. CDR3 nucleotide sequence: TGTGCCAGCAGTTTTTATAGGGGGCCCCCCTACGAGCAGTACTTC.